The subject of this entry is one TCR beta chain. Its recognized antigen is unknown. The sample holds no much larger clone one base away, and base qualities are not on file. This sample stems from a study of technical replicates of blood from a few donors listed by TCRdb under 2017. Reading the germline V gene gives CDR1 MNHEY and CDR2 SVGAGI. V lost 6 bases and J lost 7 bases, and the count of bases not matched to a germline gene is 5. The CDR3 contains 14 residues, cysteine and phenylalanine counted. Solely the CDR3 DNA is kept, with 42 bases framed from the first base. The library was obtained by the immunoSEQ multiplex PCR assay. TCRdb took this table from immuneACCESS and kept in-frame rearrangements with V and J called. Such tables lack part of the clones; where checked against another copy, unresolved V genes explain under half of the gap, and the rest is unexplained. This sample has around 83,000 clones in its table, and approximately 95% of those were observed once. The ten largest clones take up over 0.2% of the sample.

This clonotype was sampled from a human donor in good health. Recombination joined TRBV6-5 with TRBJ2-7, and 14 bases in between align with TRBD2. Sequenced input: T cells isolated from PBMCs. The base sequence is TGTGCCAGCAGGGAGGGACTAGCGGGAGCTGAGCAGTACTTC. Its amino acids are CASREGLAGAEQYF.